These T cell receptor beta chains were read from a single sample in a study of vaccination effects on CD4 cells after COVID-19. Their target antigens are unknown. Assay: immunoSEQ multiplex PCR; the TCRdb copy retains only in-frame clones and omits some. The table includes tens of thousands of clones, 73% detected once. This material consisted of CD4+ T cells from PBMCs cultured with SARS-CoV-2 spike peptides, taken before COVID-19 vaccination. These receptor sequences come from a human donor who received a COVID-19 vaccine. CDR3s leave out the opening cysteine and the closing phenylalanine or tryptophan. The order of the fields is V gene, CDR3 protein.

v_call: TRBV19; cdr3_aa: ASSFRQVRSNTEAF
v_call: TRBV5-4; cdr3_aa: ASSSARTSGSTDTQY
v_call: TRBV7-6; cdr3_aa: ASSWDRGGLKYNEQF
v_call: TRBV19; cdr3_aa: ASSRANSETQY
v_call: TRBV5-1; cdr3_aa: ASSLAGIREKLF
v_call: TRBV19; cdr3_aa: ASSLPTSGVRDTQY
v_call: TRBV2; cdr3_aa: ASSEQARGYT
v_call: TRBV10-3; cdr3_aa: AISVQENQPQH
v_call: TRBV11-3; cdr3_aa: ASSLEENTEAF
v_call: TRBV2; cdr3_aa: ASSVQGGGEQF